The 19 T cell receptor beta chains below all came from one sample that was sequenced in a study of shared clonotypes between healthy human individuals. Cells designated naive CD8 were CD45RO-negative and were positively selected for CCR7, with terminally differentiated effector memory CD45RA+ cells excluded. Produced via immunoSEQ multiplex PCR; TCRdb's table is partial and in-frame only. Among hundreds of thousands of clones listed, 85% to 95% were seen once. The source material was naive CD8+ T cells sorted from blood. These receptors were taken from a woman aged 30 to 39 in good health.

The chain combines TRBV9 with TRBJ2-3; the D is unclear. Trimming took off 3 bases at V and 6 bases at J, with 8 bases between the two ends. The CDR3 length is 12 residues. The germline V gene has CDR1 SGDLS and CDR2 YYNGEE. CDR3 region: CASSGEEDTQYF. The CDR3 DNA is TGTGCCAGCAGCGGAGAAGAGGATACGCAGTATTTT.

The V call is TRBV6-5, the J call TRBJ1-1; no clear D gene. The CDR3 is 14 amino acids. V lost 4 bases to trimming and J lost 3 bases, with 12 bases between them. Germline CDR1 MNHEY, CDR2 SVGAGI. The DNA of the CDR3 is TGTGCCAGCAGTTCCTTCCTTTATTACACTGAAGCTTTCTTT. Translation: CASSSFLYYTEAFF.

The rearrangement joins TRBV14 to TRBJ2-3; D unresolved. CDR3 length: 15 amino acids. Germline V lookup: CDR1 SGHDN, CDR2 FVKESK. The V end lost 1 base, the J end lost 6 bases, and 14 bases lay between the germline ends. The CDR3 here is CASSQVRFKDDTQYF. Here the CDR3 DNA reads TGTGCCAGCAGCCAAGTAAGATTCAAGGATGATACGCAGTATTTT.

In its sample, this clone was seen once. The chain employs TRBV4-1 and TRBJ1-1; 9 bases are a match to TRBD1. Germline values: CDR1 MGHRA, CDR2 YSYEKL. V shed 2 bases, J shed 3 bases, and the junction held 4 bases outside the gene matches. The CDR3 consists of 15 residues. DNA for the CDR3: TGCGCCAGCAGCCAACCGGGACAGGGACACACTGAAGCTTTCTTT. This encodes CASSQPGQGHTEAFF.

This clone was seen a few times. The gene calls are TRBV29-1 and TRBJ1-1; 7 bases agree with TRBD1. The V gene's germline CDR1 is SQVTM and CDR2 ANQGSEA. V shed 6 bases, J shed 0 bases, and the junction held 4 bases outside the gene matches. The CDR3 is 13 amino acids. The CDR3 reads CSVLTGMNTEAFF. CDR3 sequence (DNA): TGCAGCGTGCTGACAGGGATGAACACTGAAGCTTTCTTT.

The rearrangement links TRBV19 to TRBJ2-7, with 8 bases fitting TRBD1. V trimming: 6 bases; J trimming: 3 bases; junction bases outside the gene matches: 7. Germline loops: CDR1 LNHDA, CDR2 SQIVND (reference sequence). This CDR3 has 14 residues. The DNA of the CDR3 is TGTGCCAGTAGCCGGGGGACAGGAGTCTACGAGCAGTACTTC. This codes for CASSRGTGVYEQYF.

This clone came up once. This chain uses TRBV13 with TRBJ2-7; 10 bases align to TRBD1. This CDR3 contains 15 residues. Germline V gene data show CDR1 as PRHDT and CDR2 as FYEKMQ (reference sequence). The V gene end was trimmed by 3 bases and the J gene end by 5 bases; junction bases not matched to a gene: 7. CDR3 sequence (DNA): TGTGCCAGCAGCTTCGGGACAGGGGTTCCCCACGAGCAGTACTTC. It yields the protein CASSFGTGVPHEQYF.

This chain connects TRBV9 to TRBJ2-1; a weak D match, TRBD2 (6 bases). The CDR3 sequence is 12 residues long. V lost 1 base to trimming and J lost 12 bases, with 11 bases between them. Germline V gives CDR1 SGDLS, CDR2 YYNGEE. CDR3 coding DNA: TGTGCCAGCAGCGTACCCGGGGGTATGCAGTTCTTC. It is translated as CASSVPGGMQFF.

V gene TRBV28 combines with J gene TRBJ1-1, with a weak D call TRBD1 (6 bases). V lost 4 bases and J lost 4, with 10 bases in between. From germline, CDR1 is MDHEN and CDR2 SYDVKM. The CDR3 contains 13 residues. The DNA for the CDR3 is TGTGCCAGCAGTTCAAGGGGGGTCACTGAAGCTTTCTTT. Translating it yields CASSSRGVTEAFF.

This clone was counted a single time. The V and J genes are TRBV29-1 and TRBJ2-1; TRBD2 matches 10 bases. V shed 4 bases and J 7 bases; nucleotides not matched to a gene: 4. This CDR3 contains 13 residues. Germline V gene lookup returns CDR1 SQVTM and CDR2 ANQGSEA. The CDR3 DNA reads TGCAGCGTTGTCCTAGCGGGAGATAATGAGCAGTTCTTC. Its translation: CSVVLAGDNEQFF.

This rearrangement joins TRBV5-5 to TRBJ2-7; a possible D gene is TRBD2 (6 bases). V shed 2 bases and J shed 5 bases, with 11 bases lying between them. This CDR3 is 13 amino acids long. Per the germline V gene, CDR1 is SGHKS and CDR2 is YYEKEE (reference sequence). The CDR3 is CASSFGGTDEQYF. The CDR3 DNA sequence: TGTGCCAGCAGCTTCGGGGGTACCGACGAGCAGTACTTC.

The CDR3 here is CASSQRQGDNEQFF. The CDR3 DNA sequence: TGCGCCAGCAGCCAGCGACAGGGTGACAATGAGCAGTTCTTC. This sequence joins TRBV4-1 and TRBJ2-1; TRBD1 matches 7 bases. The CDR3 extends over 14 amino acids. In germline, CDR1 is MGHRA, CDR2 YSYEKL. Trimming removed 3 bases from V and 5 bases from J; junction bases left unmatched: 4.

Notes on this clone: Other DNA variants within this sample encode the same CDR3. The V and J genes are TRBV27 and TRBJ2-2; D is undetermined. Trimming pared 3 bases from V and 6 bases from J, leaving 5 bases between. The germline gives CDR1 MNHEY, CDR2 SMNVEV (reference sequence). The CDR3 totals 12 residues. The CDR3 protein is CASSFGAGELFF. The CDR3 DNA is TGTGCCAGCAGTTTTGGGGCCGGGGAGCTGTTTTTT.

V is TRBV5-6 and J is TRBJ2-7; D not certain. The CDR3 loop spans 13 amino acids. The germline V and J ends were trimmed by 1 base and 6 bases, with 11 bases remaining between them. Germline-derived CDR1 and CDR2 are SGHDT and YYEEEE. CDR3 protein: CASSLSAAREQYF. CDR3 nucleotide sequence: TGTGCCAGCAGCTTGTCTGCGGCCCGCGAGCAGTACTTC.

On this clone itself: Its ends do not fully match the called genes, so a read error is possible. The sample contains more than one DNA sequence encoding this CDR3. The chain links TRBV5-1 to TRBJ1-5, with D possibly matching TRBD1 (5 bases). Germline lookup yields CDR1 SGHRS and CDR2 YFSETQ. This CDR3 spans 18 amino acids. DNA for the CDR3: TGCGCTAGCAGCAACCCTACTGGAGGGACCCATAGCAATCAGCCCCAGCATTTT. Translated: CASSNPTGGTHSNQPQHF.

The V and J genes are TRBV28 and TRBJ2-7, with 7 bases that match TRBD2. Trimming cost V 3 bases and J 6 bases; bases outside gene matches: 8. Germline values: CDR1 MDHEN, CDR2 SYDVKM. The length of the CDR3 is 14 residues. The DNA of the CDR3 is TGTGCCAGCAGTTTCCTTAGGGAGGGTGGCGAGCAGTACTTC. Translating it yields CASSFLREGGEQYF.

V gene TRBV7-6 combines with J gene TRBJ1-4; perhaps TRBD1 as D (6 bases). Germline CDR1 is SGHVS and CDR2 is FNYEAQ. V lost 2 bases, J lost 0 bases, and 7 bases lay in between. There are 15 residues in the CDR3. The CDR3 protein is CASSLQGPTNEKLFF. In nucleotides, the CDR3 is TGTGCCAGCAGCTTACAGGGGCCAACTAATGAAAAACTGTTTTTT.

CDR3 sequence (DNA): TGTGCCACCAGCACGGGACAGGGGGGCTACGAGCAGTACTTC. The encoded protein is CATSTGQGGYEQYF. The chain links TRBV15 to TRBJ2-7, with TRBD1 matching 11 bases. The germline V gene has CDR1 LNHNV and CDR2 YYDKDF (reference sequence). V shed 4 bases, J shed 3 bases, and the junction held 2 bases outside the gene matches. This CDR3 is built from 14 residues. The whole variable domain, remainder taken from reference TRBV15 and TRBJ2-7, is DAMVIQNPRYQVTQFGKPVTLSCSQTLNHNVMYWYQQKSSQAPKLLFHYYDKDFNNEADTPDNFQSRRPNTSFCFLDIRSPGLGDTAMYLCATSTGQGGYEQYFGPGTRLTVT.

The chain carries TRBV30 and TRBJ2-6, with D possibly matching TRBD1 (5 bases). CDR3 length: 21 amino acids. Germline loops: CDR1 GTSNPN, CDR2 SVGIG (reference sequence). Trimming took off 1 base at V and 0 bases at J, with 25 bases between the two ends. CDR3 amino acids: CAWSDPALRTLGPSGANVLTF. DNA for the CDR3: TGTGCCTGGAGTGACCCTGCCCTTAGGACACTGGGCCCCTCTGGGGCCAACGTCCTGACTTTC.